The following is a T cell receptor (beta chain) sequence with its context. A spike-in of synthetic TCR analog templates was added to each PCR. Profiling relied on immunoSEQ multiplex PCR, and the TCRdb table lists in-frame clones only, not all of them. The sample comprises tens of thousands of clones, around 79% of which are singletons, and 3.5% rests with the top ten. This record belongs to a study of PD-L1 blockade in urothelial cancer. For each patient, 1 to 8 samples were obtained, pretreatment and on-treatment. The CDR3 runs to 17 residues. The V gene's germline CDR1 is GTSNPN and CDR2 SVGIG (reference sequence). The V end lost 5 bases, the J end lost 4 bases, and 26 bases lay between the germline ends.

Sequences were derived from PBMCs, sampled around atezolizumab (anti-PD-L1) treatment. The rearrangement uses TRBV30 and TRBJ1-1; tentatively, D is TRBD1 (5 bases). This receptor was obtained from an older man with urothelial cancer. In DNA form, the CDR3 reads TGTGCCTGGCGCCCCCAGGGTTCCGAAATAACCGCCACTGAAGCTTTCTTT. It encodes CAWRPQGSEITATEAFF.